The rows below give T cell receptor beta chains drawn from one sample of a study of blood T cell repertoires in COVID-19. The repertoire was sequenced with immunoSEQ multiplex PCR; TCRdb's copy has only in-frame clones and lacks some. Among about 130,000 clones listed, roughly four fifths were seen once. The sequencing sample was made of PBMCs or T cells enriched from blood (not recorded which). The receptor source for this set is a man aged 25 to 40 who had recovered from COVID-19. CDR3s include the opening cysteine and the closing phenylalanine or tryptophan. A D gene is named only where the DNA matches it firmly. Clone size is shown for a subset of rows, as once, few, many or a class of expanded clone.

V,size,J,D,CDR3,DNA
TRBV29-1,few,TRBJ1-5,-,CSVGEGGGQPQHF,TGCAGCGTTGGAGAAGGGGGGGGTCAGCCCCAGCATTTT
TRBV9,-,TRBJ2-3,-,CASSPQALDETQYF,TGTGCCAGCAGCCCTCAGGCCCTTGACGAGACGCAGTATTTT
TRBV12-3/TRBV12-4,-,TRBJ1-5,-,CASSLFTEAQHF,TGTGCCAGCAGTCTATTTACCGAAGCCCAGCATTTT
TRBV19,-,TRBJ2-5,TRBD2,CASSMTSGTQETQYF,TGTGCCAGTAGTATGACTAGCGGAACCCAAGAGACCCAGTACTTC
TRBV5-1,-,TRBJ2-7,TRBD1,CASSLGDSSYEQYF,TGCGCCAGCAGCTTGGGGGACAGCTCCTACGAGCAGTACTTC
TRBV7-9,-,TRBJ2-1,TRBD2,CASSLGSGGPNNEQFF,TGTGCCAGCAGCTTAGGGTCGGGAGGGCCGAACAATGAGCAGTTCTTC
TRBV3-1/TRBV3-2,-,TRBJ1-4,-,CASSRTGYGEKLFF,TGTGCCAGCAGCCGTACAGGGTATGGTGAAAAACTGTTTTTT
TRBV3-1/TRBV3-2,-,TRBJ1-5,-,CASSRDRELNQPQHF,TGTGCCAGCAGCCGCGATAGAGAACTTAATCAGCCCCAGCATTTT
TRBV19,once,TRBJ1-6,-,CASRRGAEHNSPLHF,TGTGCCAGCCGTCGCGGGGCAGAACATAATTCACCCCTCCACTTT
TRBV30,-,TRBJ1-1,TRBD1,CAWRPRGLAMNTEAFF,TGTGCCTGGAGACCCAGGGGGCTGGCCATGAACACTGAAGCTTTCTTT
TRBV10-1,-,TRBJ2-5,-,CASSTGEVTETQYF,TGCGCCAGCAGCACAGGGGAGGTCACGGAGACCCAGTACTTC
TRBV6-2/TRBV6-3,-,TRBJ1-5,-,CASSPRQSGNQPQHF,TGTGCCAGCAGCCCGAGACAGTCGGGCAATCAGCCCCAGCATTTT
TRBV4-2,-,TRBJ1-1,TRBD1,CASSVRDREGTEAFF,TGTGCCAGCAGCGTCCGGGACAGGGAGGGCACTGAAGCTTTCTTT
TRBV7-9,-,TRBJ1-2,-,CASSPLRDTSNYGYTF,TGTGCCAGCAGCCCCCTTCGGGACACATCTAACTATGGCTACACCTTC
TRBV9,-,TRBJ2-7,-,CASSVTPDRNYEQYF,TGTGCCAGCAGCGTTACCCCGGACAGAAACTACGAGCAGTACTTC
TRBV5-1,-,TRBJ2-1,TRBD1,CASSQGTVINEQFF,TGCGCCAGCAGCCAAGGGACAGTGATTAATGAGCAGTTCTTC
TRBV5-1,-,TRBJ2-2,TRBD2,CASSTSGGTGELFF,TGCGCCAGCAGCACTAGCGGGGGGACCGGGGAGCTGTTTTTT
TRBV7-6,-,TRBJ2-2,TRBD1,CASSSTGTEASGELFF,TGTGCCAGCAGCTCTACCGGGACAGAGGCCTCCGGGGAGCTGTTTTTT
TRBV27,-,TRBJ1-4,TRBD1,CASSLSYRQGYNEKLFF,TGTGCCAGCAGTTTATCGTACCGACAGGGTTATAATGAAAAACTGTTTTTT
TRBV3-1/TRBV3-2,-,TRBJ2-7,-,CASSQIVGVYEQYF,TGTGCCAGCAGCCAAATCGTCGGAGTCTACGAGCAGTACTTC
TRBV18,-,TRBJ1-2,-,CASSPENNYGYTF,TGTGCCAGCTCACCGGAGAATAACTATGGCTACACCTTC
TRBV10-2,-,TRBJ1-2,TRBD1,CASSEDRGGGYTF,TGCGCCAGCAGTGAGGACAGGGGAGGAGGCTACACCTTC
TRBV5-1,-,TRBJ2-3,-,CASSRTVPDTQYF,TGCGCCAGCAGCAGAACAGTCCCAGATACGCAGTATTTT
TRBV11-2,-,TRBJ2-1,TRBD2,CASSPRLAGGSYNEQFF,TGTGCCAGCAGCCCTAGACTAGCGGGAGGAAGTTACAATGAGCAGTTCTTC
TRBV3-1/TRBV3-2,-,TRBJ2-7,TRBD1,CASSTSGQVTYEQYF,TGTGCCAGCAGCACCTCGGGACAGGTTACGTACGAGCAGTACTTC
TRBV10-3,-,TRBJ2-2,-,CAIRGAGDAGELFF,TGTGCCATCAGGGGAGCAGGGGATGCCGGGGAGCTGTTTTTT